Presented here are 12 T cell receptor beta chains from one specimen sequenced in a study of patients and donors after allogeneic stem cell transplantation. TCRdb re-called the RT-PCR reads through MiXCR, storing one row per CDR3 protein. The top ten clones hold 5.5% to 6.5% of a sample with some 960,000 distinct CDR3 sequences, roughly 18% of them seen once. Sequences were obtained from blood, either unsorted or a sorted T cell fraction (not recorded which). The receptors here all came from a human donor who was either an allogeneic HSCT recipient or a stem cell or donor lymphocyte infusion donor (not recorded which). It is not recorded whose cells these are; they may come from a transplant donor.

This clonotype showed up just a few times. CDR3 loop: CASSSIAGEHNEQFF. CDR3 bases: TGTGCCAGCAGCTCCATAGCGGGAGAGCACAATGAGCAGTTCTTC. The V call is TRBV11-2, the J call TRBJ2-1, with 9 bases aligning to TRBD2. The germline gives CDR1 SGHAT, CDR2 FQNNGV. This CDR3 region has 15 residues. V lost 4 bases and J lost 5; bases outside the gene matches: 6.

The chain employs TRBV5-1 and TRBJ2-1; D possibly matches TRBD1 or TRBD2 (6 bases each). The CDR3 has 15 residues. Trimming pared 0 bases from V and 2 bases from J, leaving 9 bases between. CDR1 is SGHRS, CDR2 YFSETQ, per germline. CDR3 in amino acids: CASSLAEGAYNEQFF. The CDR3 region has the DNA TGCGCCAGCAGCTTGGCGGAGGGGGCCTACAATGAGCAGTTCTTC.

The chain uses TRBV20-1 and TRBJ1-3; TRBD1 matches 8 bases. There are 14 residues in the CDR3. V trimming: 5 bases; J trimming: 4 bases; junction bases outside the gene matches: 7. Germline assignment: CDR1 DFQATT and CDR2 SNEGSKA (reference sequence). CDR3 amino acids: CSAWTGFLGNTIYF. The DNA for the CDR3 is TGCAGTGCTTGGACAGGGTTCTTAGGAAACACCATATATTTT.

This clonotype was seen more than once but under ten times. This chain joins TRBV6-5 and TRBJ1-4; no firm D call. This CDR3 is 16 amino acids long. Trimming took 0 bases from V and 6 from J, leaving 14 bases between them. Germline CDR1 is MNHEY and CDR2 is SVGAGI. In DNA, the CDR3 is TGTGCCAGCAGTTACTCCGGAGGGAGGCGGTATGAAAAACTGTTTTTT. This translates into CASSYSGGRRYEKLFF.

V is TRBV11-1 and J is TRBJ2-5, with 8 nucleotides matching TRBD1. Per the germline V gene, CDR1 is SGHAT and CDR2 is FQDESV (reference sequence). The CDR3 consists of 18 residues. V lost 1 base, J lost 5 bases, and 15 bases stayed unmatched. The CDR3 loop reads CASSLVSGQGREVETQYF. The CDR3 region has the DNA TGTGCCAGCAGCTTAGTCAGTGGACAGGGAAGGGAAGTGGAGACCCAGTACTTC.

J is TRBJ2-2 and V is TRBV6-2 or TRBV6-3; possibly TRBD2 for D (7 bases). The CDR3 is 15 residues long. The V gene's germline CDR1 is MNHEY and CDR2 SVGEGT. Trimming stripped 0 bases from V and 3 bases from J, with 8 bases between. CDR3 region: CASSYSRGHTGELFF. CDR3 nucleotide sequence: TGTGCCAGCAGTTACTCGCGGGGGCACACCGGGGAGCTGTTTTTT.

This clonotype was seen only a few times. The chain combines TRBV7-3 with TRBJ1-1; 9 bases match TRBD1. J lost 3 bases, V lost 4 bases, and 12 bases had no gene match. The CDR3 has 17 amino acids. The germline V gene has CDR1 SGHTA and CDR2 FQGTGA. Here the CDR3 DNA reads TGTGCCAGCAGCTCTTACAGGGGGCAAGTGTGGGACACTGAAGCTTTCTTT. It specifies CASSSYRGQVWDTEAFF.

This clonotype was counted a few times. The rearrangement uses TRBV20-1 and TRBJ2-2; tentative D call: TRBD1 (6 bases). Trimming cost V 0 bases and J 4 bases, with 9 bases left between them. From germline, CDR1 is DFQATT and CDR2 SNEGSKA (reference sequence). The length of the CDR3 is 14 residues. CDR3 sequence (DNA): TGCAGTGCTAGAGACTTCAGGGGCACCGGGGAGCTGTTTTTT. Its protein product is CSARDFRGTGELFF.

This clonotype was counted a few times. This rearrangement joins TRBV7-2 to TRBJ2-3, with 8 bases aligning to TRBD2. The CDR3 consists of 16 residues. Trimming removed 0 bases from V and 4 bases from J; junction bases left unmatched: 6. Germline CDR1 SGHTA, CDR2 FQGNSA. In DNA form, the CDR3 reads TGTGCCAGCAGCTTAGCGGGGACTAGAGTTGCAGATACGCAGTATTTT. This sequence encodes CASSLAGTRVADTQYF.

The sample holds a few counts of this clonotype. The genes are TRBV9 and TRBJ2-4; D uncertain. The CDR3 extends over 15 amino acids. Germline V lookup: CDR1 SGDLS, CDR2 YYNGEE. V lost 3 bases and J 0 bases, leaving 10 bases between the germline ends. CDR3 coding DNA: TGTGCCAGCAGCGAATCCGTTGTAGCCAAAAACATTCAGTACTTC. This codes for CASSESVVAKNIQYF. Supplemented by reference TRBV9 and TRBJ2-4, the full variable domain reads DSGVTQTPKHLITATGQRVTLRCSPRSGDLSVYWYQQSLDQGLQFLIQYYNGEERAKGNILERFSAQQFPDLHSELNLSSLELGDSALYFCASSESVVAKNIQYFGAGTRLSVL.

This clonotype has more than one count but fewer than ten. The rearrangement links TRBV7-9 to TRBJ2-5, with 8 bases matching TRBD1. The germline V gene has CDR1 SEHNR and CDR2 FQNEAQ (reference sequence). The CDR3 sequence is 16 residues long. Trimming cost V 5 bases and J 2 bases; bases outside gene matches: 10. CDR3 sequence (DNA): TGTGCCAGCAGCACGATGGACAGGGCGTTGCAAGAGACCCAGTACTTC. The encoded protein is CASSTMDRALQETQYF.

This clonotype was seen repeatedly, ten times or more. This chain joins TRBV12-3 or TRBV12-4 and TRBJ2-7, with a possible D match to TRBD1 (9 bases). The CDR3 extends over 15 amino acids. V was shortened by 6 bases and J by 1 base, with 16 bases between the two germline ends. CDR3 amino acids: CASSSGGTGSYEQYF. CDR3 in DNA: TGTGCCAGCAGCTCGGGGGGGACAGGGTCCTACGAGCAGTACTTC.